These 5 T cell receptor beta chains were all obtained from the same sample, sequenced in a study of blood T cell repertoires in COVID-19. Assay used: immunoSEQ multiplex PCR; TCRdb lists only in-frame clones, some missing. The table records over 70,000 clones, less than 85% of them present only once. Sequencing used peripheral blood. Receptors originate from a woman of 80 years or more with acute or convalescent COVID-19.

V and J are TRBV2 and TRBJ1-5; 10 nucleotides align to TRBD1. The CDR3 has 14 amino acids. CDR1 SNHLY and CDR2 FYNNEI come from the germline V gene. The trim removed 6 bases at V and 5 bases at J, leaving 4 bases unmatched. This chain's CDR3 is CASSPGTGDQPQHF. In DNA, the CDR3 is TGTGCCAGCAGCCCCGGGACAGGGGATCAGCCCCAGCATTTT.

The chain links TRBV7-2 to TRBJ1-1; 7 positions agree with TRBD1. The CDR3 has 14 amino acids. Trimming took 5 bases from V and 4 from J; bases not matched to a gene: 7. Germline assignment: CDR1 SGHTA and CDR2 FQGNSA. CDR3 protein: CASSPTGLGTEAFF. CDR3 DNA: TGTGCCAGCAGCCCGACAGGGTTGGGCACTGAAGCTTTCTTT.

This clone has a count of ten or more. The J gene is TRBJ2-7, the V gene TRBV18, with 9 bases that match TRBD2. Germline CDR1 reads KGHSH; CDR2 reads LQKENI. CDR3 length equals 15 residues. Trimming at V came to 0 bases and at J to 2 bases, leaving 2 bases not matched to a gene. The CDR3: CASSPPPSGAYEQYF. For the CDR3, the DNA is TGTGCCAGCTCACCACCGCCTAGCGGGGCCTACGAGCAGTACTTC.

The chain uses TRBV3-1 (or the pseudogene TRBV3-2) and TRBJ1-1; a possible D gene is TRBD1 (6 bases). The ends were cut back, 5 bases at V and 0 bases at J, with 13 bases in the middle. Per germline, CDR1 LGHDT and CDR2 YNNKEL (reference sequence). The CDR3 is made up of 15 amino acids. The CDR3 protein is CASSELGQLNTEAFF. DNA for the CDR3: TGTGCCAGCAGCGAACTCGGACAGTTGAACACTGAAGCTTTCTTT.

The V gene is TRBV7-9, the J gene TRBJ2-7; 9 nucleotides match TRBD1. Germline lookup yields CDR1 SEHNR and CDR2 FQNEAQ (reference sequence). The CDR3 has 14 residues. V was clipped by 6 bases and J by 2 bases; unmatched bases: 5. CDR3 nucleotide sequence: TGTGCCAGCAGGCAACAGGGGGCGACCTACGAGCAGTACTTC. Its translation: CASRQQGATYEQYF.